Presented here are 2 T cell receptor beta chains from one specimen sequenced in a study of long-term antiretroviral therapy in people with HIV. At survey level, the immunoSEQ assay was run in its v3.0 version. The table came from immunoSEQ multiplex PCR; TCRdb's copy has only in-frame clones and leaves some out. The sample yields tens of thousands of clones, more than 70% seen once. The sequencing used unsorted PBMCs, collected 4.8 to 5 years after starting antiretroviral therapy. These receptors all stem from a man aged 35 to 55 with HIV.

By its share, this clone is large. The V gene is TRBV28, the J gene TRBJ1-5; a weak D match, TRBD1 (5 bases). Germline CDR1 and CDR2: MDHEN and SYDVKM. The CDR3 contains 13 residues. V lost 10 bases, J lost 5 bases, and 15 bases lay in between. The CDR3: CANKGQGDQPQHF. The CDR3 nucleotides read TGTGCCAACAAGGGGCAGGGAGATCAGCCCCAGCATTTT.

This chain links TRBV18 with TRBJ2-5; D might be TRBD1 (6 bases). The germline V gene has CDR1 KGHSH and CDR2 LQKENI. V was pared by 2 bases and J by 5 bases, with 6 bases between. The length of the CDR3 is 12 residues. CDR3: CASSPRGETQYF. CDR3 coding DNA: TGTGCCAGCTCACCAAGGGGGGAGACCCAGTACTTC.